This T cell receptor (beta chain) is drawn from a study of cytomegalovirus exposure and HLA in healthy donors. Germline CDR1 SGDLS, CDR2 YYNGEE. Trimming removed 2 bases from V and 4 bases from J, with 12 bases in between. The CDR3 contains 14 residues. This PCR relied on a set of 60 Vbeta primers and 13 Jbeta primers. Profiling relied on immunoSEQ multiplex PCR, and the TCRdb table lists in-frame clones only, not all of them. Of 45,000 to 70,000 clones listed, 70% to 85% are singletons. This clonotype originated in a man over 45 in good health and CMV-seronegative. The specimen sequenced was PBMCs. This chain uses TRBV9 with TRBJ1-1; D gene uncertain. The CDR3 is CASSVRSIGTEAFF. The CDR3 DNA is TGTGCCAGCAGCGTTCGGTCAATCGGCACTGAAGCTTTCTTT. Complete variable domain (other parts from reference TRBV9 and TRBJ1-1): DSGVTQTPKHLITATGQRVTLRCSPRSGDLSVYWYQQSLDQGLQFLIQYYNGEERAKGNILERFSAQQFPDLHSELNLSSLELGDSALYFCASSVRSIGTEAFFGQGTRLTVV.